What follows are 30 T cell receptor beta chains derived from one specimen sequenced in a study of memory B cells and T cells in multiple sclerosis. Profiled with immunoSEQ multiplex PCR; TCRdb holds only in-frame clones, not every one. The sample includes about 45,000 clones, almost 85% of them seen just once. These receptors' antigens are unknown. After stimulus-free culture, autoproliferating CFSE-dim and non-proliferating CFSE-high T cells were sequenced separately. Replicate wells were pooled after approximately seven days of stimulus-free culture of 5x10^7 CFSE-labeled PBMCs. Sequenced material: PBMCs from blood kept in culture. The receptors stem from a human donor with multiple sclerosis.

Concerning this clone itself: A read error is possible here, since a much larger clone lies one base away. The sample carries other DNA sequences with the same CDR3. The chain joins TRBV7-9 to TRBJ1-1, with D possibly being TRBD1 (6 bases). Germline V gene sequence: CDR1 SEHNR, CDR2 FQNEAQ (reference sequence). V was cut by 3 bases and J by 3 bases, with 8 bases left in between. This CDR3 comprises 13 residues. The CDR3 spells CASSLGGDTEAFF. In DNA form, the CDR3 reads TGTGCCAGCAGCTTGGGGGGCGACACTGAAGCTTTCTTT.

This rearrangement joins TRBV18 to TRBJ2-1; D might be TRBD1 or TRBD2, each matching 7 bases. There are 16 residues in the CDR3. Between the trimmed V and J ends, which lost 4 bases and 3 bases, there was a span of 16 bases. The germline gives CDR1 KGHSH, CDR2 LQKENI. CDR3 coding DNA: TGTGCCAGCTCACTGCCGACAGGGACTAACTACAATGAGCAGTTCTTC. Its translation is CASSLPTGTNYNEQFF.

The chain employs TRBV4-2 and TRBJ2-6; D gene unclear. The CDR3 is made up of 18 amino acids. The V gene's germline CDR1 is LGHNA and CDR2 YNFKEQ. V was pared by 5 bases and J by 5 bases, with 22 bases between. The CDR3 coding sequence is TGTGCCAGCAGCTGCAATTGCAAAGGTCAAAGTCGGGCCAACGTCCTGACTTTC. Translated, it gives CASSCNCKGQSRANVLTF.

In DNA, the CDR3 is TGTGCCAGCAGTACCGGGACAGGTGCCTTCAATCAGCCCCAGCATTTT. Translated, it gives CASSTGTGAFNQPQHF. The J gene is TRBJ1-5, the V gene TRBV2, with 8 bases matching TRBD1. Trimming removed 5 bases from V and 3 bases from J; junction bases left unmatched: 9. CDR3 length: 16 residues. Germline values: CDR1 SNHLY, CDR2 FYNNEI.

The V gene is TRBV29-1, the J gene TRBJ1-1, with D possibly matching TRBD1 (6 bases). The CDR3 is 14 amino acids. V lost 5 bases to trimming and J lost 3 bases, with 16 bases between them. The germline CDR1 and CDR2 sequences are SQVTM and ANQGSEA. The CDR3 reads CSVYLGGGDTEAFF. Here the CDR3 DNA reads TGCAGCGTTTACTTGGGAGGGGGAGACACTGAAGCTTTCTTT.

The chain is built from TRBV10-3 and TRBJ2-7, with 7 bases matching TRBD1. The trim removed 0 bases at V and 6 bases at J, leaving 5 bases unmatched. Germline CDR1 ENHRY, CDR2 SYGVKD. The CDR3 totals 14 residues. The CDR3 loop is CAISESTDRAEQYF. As DNA, the CDR3 is TGTGCCATCAGTGAGTCGACTGACAGGGCCGAGCAGTACTTC.

The CDR3 DNA is TGTGCCAGCTCAAAGGGGCAGGAGCCGTACAATGAGCAGTTCTTC. As protein: CASSKGQEPYNEQFF. The chain employs TRBV18 and TRBJ2-1; possibly TRBD1 for D (5 bases). V lost 5 bases to trimming and J lost 4 bases, with 15 bases between them. Germline lookup yields CDR1 KGHSH and CDR2 LQKENI. The CDR3 extends over 15 amino acids.

This clone appeared once. The genes are TRBV4-1 and TRBJ2-7; TRBD2 aligns across 11 bases. The V and J ends lost 0 bases and 2 bases, in that order; junction bases with no gene match: 6. This CDR3 spans 17 amino acids. Looked up from germline, CDR1 is MGHRA and CDR2 is YSYEKL. The CDR3 nucleotides are TGCGCCAGCAGCCAAGAGCCGGGACTAGCGGTGGCCTACGAGCAGTACTTC. Protein product: CASSQEPGLAVAYEQYF.

This clone was counted a few times. Other DNA sequences in the sample encode the same CDR3. The CDR3 region is CASSLGTGDGYTF. As DNA, the CDR3 is TGTGCCAGCAGCTTAGGGACAGGGGATGGCTACACCTTC. This sequence joins TRBV7-9 and TRBJ1-2, with 9 bases fitting TRBD1. CDR1 and CDR2 (germline): SEHNR, FQNEAQ (reference sequence). Losses at the gene ends were 1 base for V and 6 bases for J; bases not matched to a gene: 0. CDR3 size: 13 residues.

The gene calls are TRBV7-2 and TRBJ2-3; 10 nucleotides agree with TRBD2. Germline CDR1 and CDR2: SGHTA and FQGNSA. With V trimmed by 1 base and J by 6 bases, 7 bases remained unmatched. The CDR3 totals 16 residues. CDR3 nucleotide sequence: TGTGCCAGCAGCTTAGGGGCTAGCGGGGGCTTGGATACGCAGTATTTT. Its translation is CASSLGASGGLDTQYF.

The V and J genes are TRBV18 and TRBJ1-5; D gene uncertain. CDR1 and CDR2 from the germline V gene are KGHSH and LQKENI. Trimming left V 2 bases short and J 0 bases short, with 11 bases between. The length of the CDR3 is 16 residues. The CDR3 sequence: CASSPGGTRSNQPQHF. The CDR3 DNA sequence: TGTGCCAGCTCACCAGGTGGAACTCGTAGCAATCAGCCCCAGCATTTT.

This chain links TRBV7-9 with TRBJ2-5; perhaps TRBD2 as D (7 bases). Between the trimmed V and J ends, which lost 5 bases and 5 bases, there was a span of 15 bases. The germline V gene encodes CDR1 SEHNR and CDR2 FQNEAQ (reference sequence). The length of the CDR3 is 14 residues. As DNA, the CDR3 is TGTGCCAGCAGCCCGTGGGGGGGCCGGGAGACCCAGTACTTC. Protein product: CASSPWGGRETQYF.

This clone was seen a handful of times. V gene TRBV7-2 combines with J gene TRBJ2-6, with 7 nucleotides matching TRBD1. The CDR3 runs 17 residues. Looked up from germline, CDR1 is SGHTA and CDR2 is FQGNSA. After removal of 5 bases from V and 0 bases from J, the junction contained 7 bases not matched to a gene. The CDR3 sequence is CASSPQGRISGANVLTF. CDR3 bases: TGTGCCAGCAGCCCACAGGGGAGAATCTCTGGGGCCAACGTCCTGACTTTC.

The chain is built from TRBV5-1 and TRBJ2-6; D is possibly TRBD1 or TRBD2 (5 bases each). V was shortened by 3 bases and J by 0 bases, with 22 bases between the two germline ends. The CDR3 is 20 residues long. From germline, CDR1 is SGHRS and CDR2 YFSETQ. The CDR3 sequence: CASSSGLYGDPYSGANVLTF. CDR3 DNA sequence: TGCGCCAGCAGCTCGGGGCTATACGGGGACCCCTACTCTGGGGCCAACGTCCTGACTTTC.

This clone was seen a single time. The V gene is TRBV19, the J gene TRBJ2-3; 12 bases map to TRBD2. V was clipped by 5 bases and J by 0 bases; unmatched bases: 12. The germline gives CDR1 LNHDA, CDR2 SQIVND (reference sequence). The CDR3 totals 19 residues. The CDR3 DNA sequence: TGTGCCAGTAGTGGGCAGACTAGCGGGGGACACCCTAGCACAGATACGCAGTATTTT. This sequence encodes CASSGQTSGGHPSTDTQYF.

This clone has just a few counts. The CDR3: CASSSPLDRSSGANVLTF. For the CDR3, the DNA is TGTGCCAGCAGCTCACCGCTGGACCGCTCTAGTGGGGCCAACGTCCTGACTTTC. The V call is TRBV7-9, the J call TRBJ2-6; D is unresolved. CDR1 is SEHNR, CDR2 FQNEAQ, per germline (reference sequence). V was trimmed by 4 bases and J by 3 bases, leaving 19 bases between them. The length of the CDR3 is 18 residues.

This sequence joins TRBV30 and TRBJ1-3; D unclear. The germline gives CDR1 GTSNPN, CDR2 SVGIG (reference sequence). The V and J ends lost 3 bases and 0 bases respectively, with 12 bases between them. CDR3 length equals 15 residues. The CDR3 DNA reads as TGTGCCTGGAGCAAACAGAGACTCTCTGGAAACACCATATATTTT. The encoded protein is CAWSKQRLSGNTIYF.

This clone was picked up one time. CDR3 protein: CASGSGETQYF. DNA for the CDR3: TGTGCTAGTGGTTCCGGGGAGACCCAGTACTTC. The chain uses TRBV12-5 and TRBJ2-5; the D is unclear. The CDR3 has 11 amino acids. V was trimmed by 4 bases and J by 5 bases, leaving 5 bases between them. Looked up from germline, CDR1 is LGHNT and CDR2 is FRNRAP.

The chain carries TRBV28 and TRBJ1-2; D not resolved. The CDR3 is 13 residues long. Trimming stripped 4 bases from V and 2 bases from J, with 8 bases between. Per the germline V gene, CDR1 is MDHEN and CDR2 is SYDVKM. CDR3 loop: CASSSGLNYGYTF. The CDR3 DNA is TGTGCCAGCAGTTCAGGACTGAACTATGGCTACACCTTC.

This clone has only one observation. This chain connects TRBV5-4 to TRBJ2-3; 9 nucleotides match TRBD2. CDR1 is SGHNT and CDR2 is YYREEE in the germline V gene (reference sequence). This CDR3 has 20 amino acids. Unmatched junction bases numbered 14, after V lost 0 bases and J lost 0 bases. Written as DNA, the CDR3 is TGTGCCAGCAGCTTGGCCCCAGGGCTAGCGGGGACGACTAGCACAGATACGCAGTATTTT. This encodes CASSLAPGLAGTTSTDTQYF.

The chain has TRBV6-1 and TRBJ1-5, with 8 bases aligning to TRBD1. The CDR3 consists of 15 residues. The germline gives CDR1 MNHNS, CDR2 SASEGT. V shed 6 bases and J 5 bases; nucleotides not matched to a gene: 9. Written as DNA, the CDR3 is TGTGCCAGCAGGCGCGTTGGACAGGGCTATCAGCCCCAGCATTTT. Protein sequence: CASRRVGQGYQPQHF.

The CDR3 nucleotides are TGTGCCAGCAGCCCGCGACTAGCGGGGGCGGTCAATGAGCAGTTCTTC. This gives the protein CASSPRLAGAVNEQFF. The chain couples TRBV7-8 to TRBJ2-1; 12 bases align to TRBD2. After removal of 5 bases from V and 6 bases from J, the junction contained 8 bases not matched to a gene. Germline-derived CDR1 and CDR2 are SGHVS and FQNEAQ. The CDR3 has 16 residues.

This chain joins TRBV5-5 and TRBJ1-2, with D tentatively TRBD1 (6 bases). The CDR3 is 16 residues long. Trimming stripped 0 bases from V and 5 bases from J, with 17 bases between. Germline CDR1 SGHKS, CDR2 YYEKEE (reference sequence). The CDR3 sequence: CASSLEGRTVGYGYTF. The CDR3 DNA follows: TGTGCCAGCAGCTTGGAGGGGAGGACAGTTGGATATGGCTACACCTTC.

The chain has TRBV19 and TRBJ2-2; D is undetermined. There are 14 residues in the CDR3. CDR1 LNHDA and CDR2 SQIVND come from the germline V gene (reference sequence). The V end lost 6 bases, the J end lost 2 bases, and 10 bases lay between the germline ends. CDR3 bases: TGTGCCAGTAGGTACAGACCTAACACCGGGGAGCTGTTTTTT. This sequence encodes CASRYRPNTGELFF.

The table lists this clone with a few counts. The chain carries TRBV18 and TRBJ1-4; TRBD1 is a possible D gene (5 bases). Looked up from germline, CDR1 is KGHSH and CDR2 is LQKENI. The CDR3 spans 16 residues. Trimming pared 2 bases from V and 5 bases from J, leaving 15 bases between. The CDR3 is CASSPSSGLANEKLFF. Here the CDR3 DNA reads TGTGCCAGCTCACCATCGTCGGGACTCGCGAATGAAAAACTGTTTTTT.

This CDR3 is CASIRDGASEAFF. CDR3 nucleotides: TGTGCCAGTATCCGGGACGGAGCCTCTGAAGCTTTCTTT. The V and J genes are TRBV19 and TRBJ1-1; TRBD1 might be the D (5 bases). The CDR3 is made up of 13 amino acids. The V gene's germline CDR1 is LNHDA and CDR2 SQIVND (reference sequence). V was trimmed by 7 bases and J by 6 bases, leaving 15 bases between them.

This clone came up once. The chain recombines TRBV29-1 with TRBJ2-2, with D uncertain. In germline, CDR1 is SQVTM, CDR2 ANQGSEA. V dropped 4 bases and J dropped 8 bases, with 8 bases sitting between them. The length of the CDR3 is 11 residues. CDR3 loop: CSVGVVGELFF. CDR3 sequence (DNA): TGCAGCGTTGGAGTGGTGGGGGAGCTGTTTTTT.

The chain has TRBV27 and TRBJ2-1; D might be TRBD1 or TRBD2, each matching 5 bases. The germline V gene has CDR1 MNHEY and CDR2 SMNVEV (reference sequence). The germline V and J ends were trimmed by 3 bases and 2 bases, with 11 bases remaining between them. The CDR3 spans 15 residues. The CDR3 sequence is CASSFAEGPYNEQFF. The CDR3 DNA follows: TGTGCCAGCAGTTTTGCAGAGGGGCCCTACAATGAGCAGTTCTTC.

V usage is TRBV6-6 and J usage is TRBJ2-7; D unclear. V lost 5 bases and J lost 6, with 11 bases in between. CDR1 MNHNY and CDR2 SVGAGI come from the germline V gene (reference sequence). This CDR3 contains 12 residues. The CDR3 spells CASSVLRREQYF. The CDR3 DNA reads TGTGCCAGCAGTGTATTAAGACGCGAGCAGTACTTC.

This chain joins TRBV7-8 and TRBJ1-1; D possibly corresponds to TRBD1 (6 bases). CDR1 is SGHVS, CDR2 FQNEAQ, per germline. Deletions cut 5 bases from V and 5 bases from J, with 12 bases between. The CDR3 is 13 amino acids. CDR3 in DNA: TGTGCCAGCAGCCGTGGCAGGGGAACTGAAGCTTTCTTT. Its protein product is CASSRGRGTEAFF.